These 28 T cell receptor beta chains originate from one sample sequenced in a study of blood T cell repertoires in COVID-19. The assay was immunoSEQ multiplex PCR, and TCRdb's table has in-frame clones only and misses some. The sample has some 93,000 clones; about 89% are singletons. Sequenced material: peripheral blood. The receptors originated from a man aged 45 to 65 with acute or convalescent COVID-19.

DNA for the CDR3: TGCGCCAGCAGCTGGGGAGAATTGAACACTGAAGCTTTCTTT. Amino acids: CASSWGELNTEAFF. The rearrangement uses TRBV5-1 and TRBJ1-1; D is unresolved. Between the trimmed V and J ends, which lost 3 bases and 0 bases, there was a span of 9 bases. The CDR3 is made up of 14 amino acids. Germline assignment: CDR1 SGHRS and CDR2 YFSETQ.

The V gene is TRBV5-6, the J gene TRBJ2-1; D is possibly TRBD1 (5 bases). The CDR3 extends over 17 amino acids. Trimming took 2 bases from V and 6 from J, leaving 21 bases between them. Per germline, CDR1 SGHDT and CDR2 YYEEEE. CDR3 in amino acids: CASSFRRGGPRPNEQFF. The DNA for the CDR3 is TGTGCCAGCAGCTTTCGTAGGGGCGGCCCACGACCCAATGAGCAGTTCTTC.

This clone was seen only once. V and J are TRBV11-3 and TRBJ2-1; 9 bases align to TRBD2. Per germline, CDR1 SGHNT and CDR2 YENEEA. The CDR3 loop spans 14 amino acids. Trimming took 8 bases from V and 5 from J; bases not matched to a gene: 7. In DNA, the CDR3 is TGTGCCAGCGGTGGACTAGCGATAAACAATGAGCAGTTCTTC. Its translation: CASGGLAINNEQFF.

The chain employs TRBV11-2 and TRBJ2-1, with a possible D match to TRBD1 (5 bases). V was pared by 1 base and J by 0 bases, with 13 bases between. CDR3 length: 17 amino acids. Germline CDR1 SGHAT, CDR2 FQNNGV. This CDR3 reads CASSLVGPTSSYNEQFF. In DNA form, the CDR3 reads TGTGCCAGCAGCTTAGTGGGGCCAACCAGCTCCTACAATGAGCAGTTCTTC. Filled out from reference TRBV11-2 and TRBJ2-1, the complete variable domain reads EAGVAQSPRYKIIEKRQSVAFWCNPISGHATLYWYQQILGQGPKLLIQFQNNGVVDDSQLPKDRFSAERLKGVDSTLKIQPAKLEDSAVYLCASSLVGPTSSYNEQFFGPGTRLTVL.

The J gene is TRBJ1-1, the V gene TRBV10-1; D unclear. The CDR3 extends over 13 amino acids. Looked up from germline, CDR1 is WNHNN and CDR2 is SYGVQD (reference sequence). With 0 bases removed from V and 10 bases from J, the gap between germline ends came to 12 bases. CDR3 coding DNA: TGCGCCAGCAGTGAGTCGGTCCCCAGTCGAGCTTTCTTT. As protein: CASSESVPSRAFF.

The chain is built from TRBV7-3 and TRBJ2-7; 8 bases map to TRBD2. The CDR3 consists of 15 residues. V was pared by 0 bases and J by 4 bases, with 5 bases of the junction left unmatched. Germline V gene lookup returns CDR1 SGHTA and CDR2 FQGTGA. For the CDR3, the DNA is TGTGCCAGCAGCTTAACGGACAGCGGGAGTTACGAGCAGTACTTC. Protein product: CASSLTDSGSYEQYF.

This clone was detected a few times. The rearrangement links TRBV18 to TRBJ2-7; D is perhaps TRBD2 (6 bases). Germline lookup yields CDR1 KGHSH and CDR2 LQKENI. The CDR3 consists of 14 residues. Trimming pared 5 bases from V and 7 bases from J, leaving 18 bases between. The CDR3 nucleotides are TGTGCCAGCTCATCGACTAGTAGCCCCCTTGAGCAGTACTTC. Translating gives CASSSTSSPLEQYF.

This clone was seen a few times. This chain joins TRBV2 and TRBJ1-5; D may be TRBD1 (5 bases). Trimming took 3 bases from V and 0 from J, leaving 9 bases between them. The germline CDR1 and CDR2 sequences are SNHLY and FYNNEI. The CDR3 consists of 15 residues. The CDR3 DNA sequence: TGTGCCAGCAGTGAGGCAGGGTATAGCAATCAGCCCCAGCATTTT. Its protein product is CASSEAGYSNQPQHF. The variable domain in full, with the rest retrieved from reference TRBV2 and TRBJ1-5, is EPEVTQTPSHQVTQMGQEVILRCVPISNHLYFYWYRQILGQKVEFLVSFYNNEISEKSEIFDDQFSVERPDGSNFTLKIRSTKLEDSAMYFCASSEAGYSNQPQHFGDGTRLSIL.

V is TRBV12-3 or TRBV12-4 and J is TRBJ1-5, with D maybe TRBD1 (6 bases). This CDR3 has 13 residues. The V end lost 6 bases, the J end lost 7 bases, and 13 bases lay between the germline ends. Written as DNA, the CDR3 is TGTGCCAGCAGGGACGGGGGGCACCAGCCCCAGCATTTT. This codes for CASRDGGHQPQHF.

This clone showed up just once. CDR3 coding DNA: TGTGCCAGTAGTACGCTATTTAATGGGGCTCTGTCGCCCCAGCATTTT. It specifies CASSTLFNGALSPQHF. This chain joins TRBV19 and TRBJ1-5; D possibly corresponds to TRBD1 (5 bases). Germline assignment: CDR1 LNHDA and CDR2 SQIVND (reference sequence). With 4 bases removed from V and 9 bases from J, the gap between germline ends came to 22 bases. The CDR3 sequence is 16 residues long.

The chain has TRBV19 and TRBJ2-1; D unresolved. Germline CDR1 reads LNHDA; CDR2 reads SQIVND (reference sequence). CDR3 length: 15 amino acids. Trimming took 3 bases from V and 3 from J, leaving 12 bases between them. Here the CDR3 DNA reads TGTGCCAGTAGTATCGGGTCGGGTATCTACAATGAGCAGTTCTTC. It encodes CASSIGSGIYNEQFF.

V and J are TRBV5-1 and TRBJ2-5; TRBD2 aligns across 11 bases. This CDR3 has 16 amino acids. The ends lost 4 bases at V and 2 bases at J; junction bases unmatched: 7. The V gene's germline CDR1 is SGHRS and CDR2 YFSETQ. CDR3 sequence (DNA): TGCGCCAGCAGCCCACTAGCGGGAGTGGGACAAGAGACCCAGTACTTC. Translating it yields CASSPLAGVGQETQYF.

On this clone: At one end, the junction sequence differs from germline, possibly due to a read error. V gene TRBV6-1 combines with J gene TRBJ1-3; D is uncertain. Germline V gene data show CDR1 as MNHNS and CDR2 as SASEGT. The length of the CDR3 is 14 residues. CDR3 DNA sequence: TGTGCCAGCAGAGAAGGGAGCTCTGGAAACACCATATATTTT. Translation: CASREGSSGNTIYF.

This clone occurred a few times. This chain uses TRBV15 with TRBJ1-1, with 8 bases aligning to TRBD1. CDR1 is LNHNV and CDR2 is YYDKDF in the germline V gene (reference sequence). The CDR3 sequence is 15 residues long. Trimming took 7 bases from V and 4 from J; bases not matched to a gene: 11. CDR3 nucleotides: TGTGCCACCACTCCAGGGGGCGAAAGAGGCACTGAAGCTTTCTTT. Protein sequence: CATTPGGERGTEAFF.

The V gene is TRBV6-5, the J gene TRBJ1-1; 7 bases align to TRBD1. The CDR3 sequence is 13 residues long. Germline CDR1 reads MNHEY; CDR2 reads SVGAGI. With 5 bases clipped from V and 4 bases from J, the junction kept 4 bases outside the gene matches. In nucleotides, the CDR3 is TGTGCCAGCAGTCAGGGGGGTACCACTGAAGCTTTCTTT. The encoded protein is CASSQGGTTEAFF.

This chain joins TRBV9 and TRBJ2-2, with 8 bases lining up with TRBD2. Germline CDR1 SGDLS, CDR2 YYNGEE. V lost 3 bases, J lost 1 base, and 2 bases stayed unmatched. The CDR3 length is 15 residues. The CDR3 bases are TGTGCCAGCAGCGATACTAGCGGGAACACCGGGGAGCTGTTTTTT. Amino acids: CASSDTSGNTGELFF.

This chain links TRBV9 with TRBJ1-1, with D possibly being TRBD1 (5 bases). The ends were cut back, 1 base at V and 5 bases at J, with 12 bases in the middle. CDR1 is SGDLS, CDR2 YYNGEE, per germline. The CDR3 loop spans 14 amino acids. CDR3 coding DNA: TGTGCCAGCAGCGTAAGGCCCAGGGTTACTGAAGCTTTCTTT. Its protein is CASSVRPRVTEAFF.

This chain connects TRBV5-1 to TRBJ2-3; 8 bases line up with TRBD1. Germline CDR1 reads SGHRS; CDR2 reads YFSETQ. The CDR3 is 13 amino acids. J gave up 4 bases and V 7 bases, and 5 bases lay outside the gene matches. The CDR3 loop is CASGIQGADTQYF. CDR3 bases: TGCGCCAGCGGCATACAGGGGGCAGATACGCAGTATTTT.

The rearrangement joins TRBV27 to TRBJ1-1; maybe TRBD1 (6 bases). Germline V gene sequence: CDR1 MNHEY, CDR2 SMNVEV (reference sequence). This CDR3 is 22 amino acids long. Between the trimmed V and J ends, which lost 1 base and 0 bases, there was a span of 30 bases. CDR3 loop: CASSLYPPPVPGQITLNTEAFF. The CDR3, as DNA: TGTGCCAGCAGTTTATACCCCCCTCCGGTTCCGGGACAAATAACTTTGAACACTGAAGCTTTCTTT.

The chain carries TRBV18 and TRBJ1-4, with no clear D. Trimming shortened V by 2 bases and J by 0 bases, and 16 bases separated the two germline ends. CDR1 is KGHSH, CDR2 LQKENI, per germline. This CDR3 is 18 amino acids long. The CDR3 reads CASSPSRINKATNEKLFF. The CDR3 nucleotides read TGTGCCAGCTCACCATCCAGAATCAACAAAGCAACTAATGAAAAACTGTTTTTT. The complete variable domain, with remaining parts taken from reference TRBV18 and TRBJ1-4, reads NAGVMQNPRHLVRRRGQEARLRCSPMKGHSHVYWYRQLPEEGLKFMVYLQKENIIDESGMPKERFSAEFPKEGPSILRIQQVVRGDSAAYFCASSPSRINKATNEKLFFGSGTQLSVL.

The V gene is TRBV4-1, the J gene TRBJ2-1, with a possible D match to TRBD1 (6 bases). The V and J ends lost 4 bases and 5 bases respectively, with 18 bases between them. The CDR3 is 16 residues long. Germline loops: CDR1 MGHRA, CDR2 YSYEKL. In DNA form, the CDR3 reads TGCGCCAGCAGCCCCTCCCCGAGACAGGAGCACAATGAGCAGTTCTTC. Encoded protein: CASSPSPRQEHNEQFF.

This sequence joins TRBV10-1 and TRBJ2-7, with 7 bases lining up with TRBD2. Germline-derived CDR1 and CDR2 are WNHNN and SYGVQD (reference sequence). The CDR3 is 15 amino acids. V gave up 2 bases and J gave up 2 bases; unmatched junction bases: 6. CDR3 amino acids: CASSETGRTPYEQYF. As DNA, the CDR3 is TGCGCCAGCAGTGAGACCGGGAGGACCCCCTACGAGCAGTACTTC.

The CDR3 DNA follows: TGTGCCAGCAGCCAGGAGACTAGACACAACACCGGGGAGCTGTTTTTT. Translation gives CASSQETRHNTGELFF. The chain employs TRBV4-2 and TRBJ2-2; a weak D match, TRBD2 (6 bases). Germline CDR1 reads LGHNA; CDR2 reads YNFKEQ. The CDR3 length is 16 residues. With 3 bases removed from V and 2 bases from J, the gap between germline ends came to 13 bases.

The chain uses TRBV4-1 and TRBJ2-5, with D possibly being TRBD1 (6 bases). The CDR3 is 16 residues long. Per the germline V gene, CDR1 is MGHRA and CDR2 is YSYEKL. Trimming shortened V by 1 base and J by 1 base, and 13 bases separated the two germline ends. CDR3: CASSQVPGQFQETQYF. In DNA, the CDR3 is TGCGCCAGCAGCCAAGTCCCGGGACAATTCCAAGAGACCCAGTACTTC.

The rearrangement joins TRBV6-5 to TRBJ1-1; no firm D call. V was cut by 0 bases and J by 3 bases, with 11 bases left in between. The CDR3 is 15 residues long. Germline CDR1 is MNHEY and CDR2 is SVGAGI. As DNA, the CDR3 is TGTGCCAGCAGTTACTCCTCTATGAGGTACACTGAAGCTTTCTTT. It codes for CASSYSSMRYTEAFF.

This sequence joins TRBV7-9 and TRBJ1-4; 10 nucleotides match TRBD1. This CDR3 has 14 residues. Germline V lookup: CDR1 SEHNR, CDR2 FQNEAQ (reference sequence). The V segment lost 4 bases and the J segment 5 bases; nucleotides outside the gene matches: 1. The CDR3 reads CASSSGQGNEKLFF. In nucleotides, the CDR3 is TGTGCCAGCAGCTCGGGACAGGGGAATGAAAAACTGTTTTTT.

The rearrangement joins TRBV16 to TRBJ1-1; 9 bases match TRBD1. Germline loops: CDR1 KGHSY, CDR2 FQNENV. This CDR3 has 13 residues. CDR3 sequence (DNA): TGTGCAAGCCACCGGGACAGGGTTAGTGAAGCTTTCTTT. This encodes CASHRDRVSEAFF.

CDR3 residues: CASSERVNQPQHF. The CDR3 nucleotides are TGTGCCAGCAGTGAACGGGTGAATCAGCCCCAGCATTTT. The J gene is TRBJ1-5, the V gene TRBV2; D is ambiguous. V shed 2 bases and J shed 4 bases, with 6 bases lying between them. This CDR3 contains 13 residues. Germline lookup yields CDR1 SNHLY and CDR2 FYNNEI.